This T cell receptor (beta chain) was observed in a study of blood T cell repertoires in COVID-19. As for the study in general: Collection of acute and convalescent COVID-19 samples took place in the United States, Italy and Spain. Sample material is recorded as cDNA or gDNA derived from T cells, B-cell-depleted T cells, or PBMCs.

In the authors' workflow: Amplifying reference gene primers gave estimates of nucleated cell counts. TCRdb's copy holds only in-frame clones and misses some; the assay was immunoSEQ multiplex PCR. V and J calls and clone size come straight from that table; D and trimming were deduced from the DNA. The data show some 170,000 clones, 75% to 85% seen once. Per germline, CDR1 DFQATT and CDR2 SNEGSKA (reference sequence). This CDR3 spans 15 amino acids. The J segment lost 5 bases and the V segment lost 3 bases, leaving 10 bases of the junction unmatched. This clone was observed a handful of times. Sequences were obtained from peripheral blood. V gene TRBV20-1 combines with J gene TRBJ2-5, with TRBD2 matching over 9 bases. The sequence derives from a human donor in a cohort sampled during active COVID-19. Here the CDR3 DNA reads TGCAGTGCTAGTGAACTAGCGGGCAGTGCCGAGACCCAGTACTTC. Translating it yields CSASELAGSAETQYF.